Following are 30 T cell receptor beta chains from one sample sequenced in a study of response to subunit inactivated influenza vaccine. TCRdb fed the RT-PCR reads into MiXCR, producing one record per CDR3 protein. The profile covers roughly 160,000 distinct CDR3 sequences, with roughly 11% appearing a single time and about an eighth taken by the ten largest. This material consisted of non-naive T cells sorted from PBMCs, taken roughly 45 days after vaccination. These receptors were taken from a man between 50 and 59 years old who received an inactivated influenza vaccine.

Remarks on this clonotype: This may stem from a read error, because a much larger clone lies one nucleotide away. V and J are TRBV29-1 and TRBJ2-2; D not certain. The CDR3 is 11 residues long. Germline V lookup: CDR1 SQVTM, CDR2 ANQGSEA. CDR3 DNA sequence: TGCAGGGTTGGCCGTGGCGGGGAGCTGTTTTTT. Translation gives CRVGRGGELFF.

This clonotype was detected ten times or more. The chain has TRBV10-3 and TRBJ2-2, with 7 bases lining up with TRBD1. The germline CDR1 and CDR2 sequences are ENHRY and SYGVKD. This CDR3 contains 15 residues. V dropped 4 bases and J dropped 4; count of bases not matched to a gene: 6. The CDR3 DNA is TGTGCCATCAGTGTACAGGGGTCGGGCACCGGGGAGCTGTTTTTT. It specifies CAISVQGSGTGELFF.

The genes are TRBV9 and TRBJ2-3, with D possibly matching TRBD1 (5 bases). CDR3 length: 14 amino acids. CDR1 SGDLS and CDR2 YYNGEE come from the germline V gene. V was trimmed by 1 base and J by 4 bases, leaving 10 bases between them. CDR3 protein: CASSVNRSPDTQYF. The CDR3 region has the DNA TGTGCCAGCAGCGTAAACAGGAGTCCAGATACGCAGTATTTT.

This clonotype was counted between two and nine times. The chain combines TRBV6-1 with TRBJ2-7, with a possible D match to TRBD1 (6 bases). The CDR3 is 14 residues long. Trimming took off 4 bases at V and 0 bases at J, with 10 bases between the two ends. The germline CDR1 and CDR2 sequences are MNHNS and SASEGT. Here the CDR3 reads CASSVQGPSYEQYF. CDR3 DNA: TGTGCCAGCAGTGTACAGGGTCCCTCCTACGAGCAGTACTTC.

For this clonotype: A read error may explain this, as a much larger clone is one base away. The chain's CDR3 is CASSEVAGPSGDGEQYF. CDR3 in DNA: TGTGCCAGCAGTGAAGTGGCGGGGCCCTCAGGTGATGGCGAGCAGTACTTC. The rearrangement links TRBV2 to TRBJ2-7; D might be TRBD2 (6 bases). There are 17 residues in the CDR3. V lost 1 base, J lost 6 bases, and 22 bases lay in between. Germline CDR1 is SNHLY and CDR2 is FYNNEI.

A few counts support this clonotype. J is TRBJ2-7 and V is TRBV20-1, with 7 positions matching TRBD1. The CDR3 is 12 amino acids. The V and J ends lost 6 bases and 7 bases, in that order; junction bases with no gene match: 9. The germline gives CDR1 DFQATT, CDR2 SNEGSKA (reference sequence). Here the CDR3 DNA reads TGCAGTGCCAGGGGGACCCACTTGGAGCAGTACTTC. Its translation is CSARGTHLEQYF.

CDR3 sequence (DNA): TGCAGTGCTAGTAACTGGGGCTCACGGGGGACCCAGTACTTC. As protein: CSASNWGSRGTQYF. This sequence joins TRBV20-1 and TRBJ2-5; the D call may be TRBD1 or TRBD2 (5 bases each). Germline CDR1 reads DFQATT; CDR2 reads SNEGSKA (reference sequence). This CDR3 is built from 14 residues. The ends were cut back, 3 bases at V and 7 bases at J, with 18 bases in the middle.

The gene calls are TRBV20-1 and TRBJ1-2, with no clear D. Germline V gene lookup returns CDR1 DFQATT and CDR2 SNEGSKA (reference sequence). This CDR3 is built from 18 residues. The V end lost 3 bases, the J end lost 0 bases, and 23 bases lay between the germline ends. The CDR3 sequence: CSARARTWEDKANYGYTF. For the CDR3, the DNA is TGCAGTGCTAGGGCTCGAACCTGGGAGGATAAAGCTAACTATGGCTACACCTTC.

This clonotype was detected a few times. V gene TRBV6-1 combines with J gene TRBJ1-2; 10 bases map to TRBD1. Trimming cost V 6 bases and J 7 bases; bases outside gene matches: 8. The CDR3 loop spans 14 amino acids. In germline, CDR1 is MNHNS, CDR2 SASEGT. For the CDR3, the DNA is TGTGCCAGCAGCCTGGACAGGGGGTTTGTTGGCTACACCTTC. Translating gives CASSLDRGFVGYTF.

This clonotype came up many times. J is TRBJ2-2 and V is TRBV11-1; a weak D match, TRBD1 (6 bases). V was cut by 5 bases and J by 0 bases, with 13 bases left in between. The CDR3 has 16 residues. Germline V gene sequence: CDR1 SGHAT, CDR2 FQDESV (reference sequence). CDR3 residues: CASSPLRGANTGELFF. CDR3 coding DNA: TGTGCCAGCAGCCCCCTCAGGGGCGCGAACACCGGGGAGCTGTTTTTT.

This clonotype was observed a few times. The V call is TRBV18, the J call TRBJ2-1, with 8 bases fitting TRBD1. In germline, CDR1 is KGHSH, CDR2 LQKENI. J lost 3 bases, V lost 3 bases, and 4 bases had no gene match. The CDR3 totals 15 residues. The DNA for the CDR3 is TGTGCCAGCTCACCGTCGACAGGGGTCTACAATGAGCAGTTCTTC. It is translated as CASSPSTGVYNEQFF.

This clonotype was counted ten times or more. The chain links TRBV7-8 to TRBJ1-5; D gene uncertain. The germline V gene encodes CDR1 SGHVS and CDR2 FQNEAQ. Trimming took off 3 bases at V and 4 bases at J, with 10 bases between the two ends. This CDR3 contains 14 residues. CDR3 bases: TGTGCCAGCAGCTTTGGCACCGTAAATCAGCCCCAGCATTTT. Protein product: CASSFGTVNQPQHF.

This clonotype turned up a few times. The chain links TRBV7-2 to TRBJ1-5; D perhaps matches TRBD1 (6 bases). Trimming cost V 4 bases and J 4 bases, with 11 bases left between them. Germline V gives CDR1 SGHTA, CDR2 FQGNSA. The length of the CDR3 is 14 residues. CDR3 sequence (DNA): TGTGCCAGCAGCTCCGGGACACTTAATCAGCCCCAGCATTTT. It yields the protein CASSSGTLNQPQHF.

The chain recombines TRBV5-1 with TRBJ2-4; 7 bases agree with TRBD1. The CDR3 covers 16 residues. V lost 2 bases, J lost 4 bases, and 9 bases stayed unmatched. Germline V gene lookup returns CDR1 SGHRS and CDR2 YFSETQ. The CDR3 reads CASSLPPGQMKNIQYF. The CDR3 DNA is TGCGCCAGCAGCTTACCCCCGGGACAGATGAAAAACATTCAGTACTTC.

The V call is TRBV9, the J call TRBJ2-3; D might be TRBD1 (6 bases). Germline CDR1 SGDLS, CDR2 YYNGEE. This CDR3 is 13 amino acids long. V was pared by 3 bases and J by 3 bases, with 8 bases between. DNA of the CDR3: TGTGCCAGCAGCGAAGGACAGACAGATACGCAGTATTTT. It yields the protein CASSEGQTDTQYF.

The table lists this clonotype with many counts. V usage is TRBV3-1 and J usage is TRBJ1-1; D may be TRBD1 (5 bases). The germline gives CDR1 LGHDT, CDR2 YNNKEL (reference sequence). Trimming shortened V by 1 base and J by 11 bases, and 11 bases separated the two germline ends. This CDR3 contains 12 residues. CDR3: CASSQGQSRAFF. The CDR3 coding sequence is TGTGCCAGCAGCCAAGGACAGAGTAGGGCTTTCTTT. Looking up the rest from reference TRBV3-1 and TRBJ1-1 gives the full variable domain: DTAVSQTPKYLVTQMGNDKSIKCEQNLGHDTMYWYKQDSKKFLKIMFSYNNKELIINETVPNRFSPKSPDKAHLNLHINSLELGDSAVYFCASSQGQSRAFFGQGTRLTVV.

V is TRBV7-9 and J is TRBJ1-1; maybe TRBD1 (6 bases). CDR1 SEHNR and CDR2 FQNEAQ come from the germline V gene (reference sequence). The V and J ends lost 11 bases and 4 bases respectively, with 14 bases between them. The CDR3 spans 12 residues. The CDR3 is CAWRGAATEAFF. The CDR3 nucleotides read TGTGCCTGGCGGGGGGCGGCCACTGAAGCTTTCTTT.

This clonotype was seen more than once but under ten times. The V gene is TRBV6-5, the J gene TRBJ2-5, with 8 bases fitting TRBD2. CDR3 length: 16 amino acids. J was trimmed by 4 bases and V by 2 bases; bases with no gene match: 9. From germline, CDR1 is MNHEY and CDR2 SVGAGI. The CDR3 region has the DNA TGTGCCAGCAGTTACAATCAAGCGGGAGTGGGAGAGACCCAGTACTTC. Its protein is CASSYNQAGVGETQYF.

This clonotype has just a few counts. The chain links TRBV5-1 to TRBJ2-5, with D possibly being TRBD1 (6 bases). CDR1 and CDR2 from the germline V gene are SGHRS and YFSETQ. There are 14 residues in the CDR3. Trimming cost V 4 bases and J 2 bases, with 12 bases left between them. CDR3 bases: TGCGCCAGCAGCCAAGGGACAAATCAAGAGACCCAGTACTTC. Translated, it gives CASSQGTNQETQYF.

A few counts support this clonotype. This chain uses TRBV5-1 with TRBJ2-2, with D possibly matching TRBD1 (6 bases). The CDR3 is 14 amino acids. The ends were cut back, 7 bases at V and 1 base at J, with 11 bases in the middle. The germline V gene encodes CDR1 SGHRS and CDR2 YFSETQ. CDR3 sequence reads: CASGEQGNTGELFF. CDR3 nucleotides: TGCGCCAGCGGCGAACAGGGGAACACCGGGGAGCTGTTTTTT.

The genes are TRBV20-1 and TRBJ2-4, with D maybe TRBD2 (5 bases). The CDR3 sequence is 14 residues long. Germline-derived CDR1 and CDR2 are DFQATT and SNEGSKA (reference sequence). Trimming took 5 bases from V and 7 from J, leaving 18 bases between them. The CDR3 here is CSASDPRRWNIQYF. The CDR3 bases are TGCAGTGCTTCGGACCCCCGGAGGTGGAACATTCAGTACTTC.

This clonotype was detected ten times or more. The rearrangement links TRBV4-1 to TRBJ1-1; the D gene is possibly TRBD1 (5 bases). V was clipped by 4 bases and J by 0 bases, with 21 bases between them. CDR1 MGHRA and CDR2 YSYEKL come from the germline V gene. CDR3 length: 18 residues. CDR3 nucleotides: TGCGCCAGCAGCCGATACCCCCCTGCAGGGTATCTGAACACTGAAGCTTTCTTT. Translated: CASSRYPPAGYLNTEAFF.

CDR3 coding DNA: TGTGCCATCAGGCAGGGACCTAGCACAGATACGCAGTATTTT. It is translated as CAIRQGPSTDTQYF. This chain uses TRBV10-3 with TRBJ2-3; perhaps D is TRBD1 or TRBD2 (5 bases each). V lost 6 bases to trimming and J lost 0 bases, with 10 bases between them. The length of the CDR3 is 14 residues. Germline V gene lookup returns CDR1 ENHRY and CDR2 SYGVKD.

This sequence joins TRBV3-1 and TRBJ2-5; 9 bases fit TRBD2. Germline V CDR1 and CDR2: LGHDT, YNNKEL (reference sequence). After removal of 6 bases from V and 3 bases from J, the junction contained 11 bases not matched to a gene. The CDR3 consists of 16 residues. The DNA of the CDR3 is TGTGCCAGCAGTCGACCTCGTATAGCGGGAGAAGAGACCCAGTACTTC. Its translation: CASSRPRIAGEETQYF.

There are many counts of this clonotype. CDR3 residues: CAISESSIGLAGTNEQYF. DNA for the CDR3: TGTGCCATCAGTGAGTCTTCGATAGGACTAGCGGGAACAAACGAGCAGTACTTC. The J gene is TRBJ2-7, the V gene TRBV10-3; TRBD2 matches at 12 bases. This CDR3 is 18 amino acids long. CDR1 and CDR2 (germline): ENHRY, SYGVKD. V gave up 0 bases and J gave up 5 bases; unmatched junction bases: 11.

This clonotype was observed many times. The V and J genes are TRBV6-1 and TRBJ2-6, with unresolved D. The CDR3 extends over 15 amino acids. With 6 bases removed from V and 2 bases from J, the gap between germline ends came to 11 bases. The germline CDR1 and CDR2 sequences are MNHNS and SASEGT. The CDR3 loop is CASRQPGAGANVLTF. DNA for the CDR3: TGTGCCAGCAGGCAACCAGGTGCTGGGGCCAACGTCCTGACTTTC.

The sample holds a few counts of this clonotype. The chain recombines TRBV21-1 with TRBJ2-3; the listed D gene, TRBD1, was not tested against the DNA. TRBV21-1 is listed as a pseudogene. The length of the CDR3 is 18 residues. The CDR3 spells CASSKHHNRGVATDTQYF. The CDR3 DNA is TGTGCCAGCAGCAAACACCATAACAGGGGTGTCGCGACAGATACGCAGTATTTT.

This chain links TRBV3-1 with TRBJ2-2; D is ambiguous. The germline V gene encodes CDR1 LGHDT and CDR2 YNNKEL (reference sequence). The CDR3 spans 15 residues. Trimming took 3 bases from V and 1 from J, leaving 9 bases between them. The CDR3 bases are TGTGCCAGCAGCCAGCATCGGAAGAACACCGGGGAGCTGTTTTTT. As protein: CASSQHRKNTGELFF.

This clonotype has at least ten counts. V usage is TRBV2 and J usage is TRBJ2-1; the D is unclear. Germline-derived CDR1 and CDR2 are SNHLY and FYNNEI. Trimming cost V 6 bases and J 4 bases, with 4 bases left between them. This CDR3 is built from 11 residues. CDR3 nucleotide sequence: TGTGCCAGCAGAAGTTACAATGAGCAGTTCTTC. Protein product: CASRSYNEQFF.

The rearrangement joins TRBV20-1 to TRBJ2-1; 9 positions agree with TRBD1. Germline lookup yields CDR1 DFQATT and CDR2 SNEGSKA (reference sequence). V trimming: 3 bases; J trimming: 6 bases; junction bases outside the gene matches: 12. The CDR3 contains 16 residues. This CDR3 reads CSASLLPGQGFNEQFF. CDR3 nucleotides: TGCAGTGCTAGCCTCCTACCGGGACAGGGTTTCAATGAGCAGTTCTTC.